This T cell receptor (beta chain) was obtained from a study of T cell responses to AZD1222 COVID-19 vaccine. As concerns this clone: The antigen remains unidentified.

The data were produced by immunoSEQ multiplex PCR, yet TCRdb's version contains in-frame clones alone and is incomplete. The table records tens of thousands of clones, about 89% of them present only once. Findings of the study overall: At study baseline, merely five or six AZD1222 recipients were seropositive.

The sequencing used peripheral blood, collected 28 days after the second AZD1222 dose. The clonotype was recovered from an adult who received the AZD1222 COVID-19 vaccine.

CDR3 protein: CASSLAWLGLTGNTIYF. CDR3 bases: TGTGCCAGCAGCTTAGCGTGGTTAGGGTTGACTGGAAACACCATATATTTT. The rearrangement uses TRBV7-2 and TRBJ1-3; no reliable D call. The CDR3 consists of 17 residues. V was pared by 0 bases and J by 2 bases, with 14 bases between. Germline V gene lookup returns CDR1 SGHTA and CDR2 FQGNSA.